This T cell receptor beta chain appears in the sequencing data of a study of a mutant IDH1 vaccine in newly diagnosed glioma. Study at large: Patients had received radiotherapy, temozolomide, or both previously, most receiving both.

Turning to this clone: Its cognate antigen is unknown.

Data came from immunoSEQ multiplex PCR; TCRdb stores just in-frame clones and leaves some out. Of some 61,000 clones listed, more than 70% are singletons. The CDR3 is 16 amino acids. The V and J ends lost 7 bases and 2 bases, in that order; junction bases with no gene match: 12. Germline V lookup: CDR1 ENHRY, CDR2 SYGVKD. Points from the study as a whole: Pseudoprogression appeared independent of alterations in top peripheral clonotypes.

Time point in this sample: week 35, safety follow-up. Every vaccination contained 300 ug of the mutant IDH1 20-mer peptide and was paired with topical imiquimod. This material consisted of PBMCs, taken from a glioma patient whose treatment included an IDH1 peptide vaccine. The chain uses TRBV10-3 and TRBJ2-7, with 9 positions matching TRBD1. This sequence was found in a man aged 18 to 29 with glioma. In DNA, the CDR3 is TGTGCCATCAAGAGGGACCCGGGACAGGGCACCTACGAGCAGTACTTC. It codes for CAIKRDPGQGTYEQYF.